This is a list of T cell receptor beta chains from one sample in a study of blood T cells in healthy people across ages. TCRdb processed the 5' RACE reads anew with MiXCR; each CDR3 protein has one entry. The table has about 1.8 million distinct CDR3 sequences, about 50% seen once. The sequenced material came from blood. The receptor set was obtained from a middle-aged woman in good health. Both conserved end residues are part of each CDR3. Each record gives: D gene, J gene, clone size, V gene, CDR3 DNA, CDR3 protein. D genes are given only for firm matches. The size entry is marked missing in some rows and otherwise reads once, few, many or a size class.

TRBD1 | TRBJ2-7 | once | TRBV10-1 | TGCGCCAGCAGTGAGTCCAGTGATGGACAGGGGAAGGGCGAGCAGTACTTC | CASSESSDGQGKGEQYF
NA | TRBJ2-1 | many | TRBV20-1 | TGCAGTGAGAAGCGGAGCAACTACAATGAGCAGTTCTTC | CSEKRSNYNEQFF
TRBD1 | TRBJ1-4 | NA | TRBV6-1 | TGTGCCAGCAGTAAAAGGCCCCGGGACAGGGGGCTATTAGCAACTAATGAAAAACTGTTTTTT | CASSKRPRDRGLLATNEKLFF
NA | TRBJ2-3 | few | TRBV6-5 | TGTGCCAGCAGTTACTCGAAAGTGGCAGATACGCAGTATTTT | CASSYSKVADTQYF
NA | TRBJ2-7 | NA | TRBV15 | TGTGCCACCAGCAGAGATGATCGGAGGGGGCGCTACAATGAGCAGTACTTC | CATSRDDRRGRYNEQYF
NA | TRBJ2-5 | NA | TRBV5-1 | TGCGCCACCAGGGTGGAGAACTACAATGAGCAGTACTTC | CATRVENYNEQYF
NA | TRBJ2-7 | once | TRBV28 | TGTGCCAGCAGCTACCAGACGGGCCTGGCCTACGAGCAGTACTTC | CASSYQTGLAYEQYF
TRBD1 | TRBJ2-7 | NA | TRBV25-1 | TGTGCCAGCGGCCGTGGACAGGGGGCTGTGCAGTACTTC | CASGRGQGAVQYF
TRBD2 | TRBJ2-1 | NA | TRBV20-1 | TGCAGTGCTAGAATTTTTGGCGGGGGGGGCCGTGAGCAGTTCTTC | CSARIFGGGGREQFF
NA | TRBJ2-1 | once | TRBV7-2 | TGTGCCAGCAGCTTAGGTGCGTTCGATGAGCAGTTCTTC | CASSLGAFDEQFF
NA | TRBJ1-2 | NA | TRBV7-3 | TGTGCCAGCAGCTTAAATTTAGAGACTAACTATGGCTACACCTTC | CASSLNLETNYGYTF
NA | TRBJ2-1 | few | TRBV4-1 | TGCGCCAGCAGCCAAGAGGGCACCACGATATACAATGAGCAGTTCTTC | CASSQEGTTIYNEQFF
TRBD2 | TRBJ2-1 | NA | TRBV5-1 | TGCGCCAGCAGCACGGGACTAGCGGGGGGGCCTAGGAACAATGAGCAGTTCTTC | CASSTGLAGGPRNNEQFF
NA | TRBJ2-5 | once | TRBV4-3 | TGCGCCAGCAGCCAAGATAGGAGCCAGGGGCAAGAGACCCAGTACTTC | CASSQDRSQGQETQYF
TRBD1 | TRBJ1-2 | NA | TRBV3-1 | TGTGCCAGCAGCCCTAAACGGACAGGGGGCGGCTATGGCTACACCTTC | CASSPKRTGGGYGYTF
NA | TRBJ1-2 | once | TRBV20-1 | TGCAGTGCTAGAATTGTCCAGTATGGCTACACCTTC | CSARIVQYGYTF
NA | TRBJ2-5 | NA | TRBV12-3/TRBV12-4 | TGTGCCAGCACCTCAAGGCATGCAGCGGCCCAGTACTTC | CASTSRHAAAQYF
NA | TRBJ2-3 | once | TRBV15 | TGTGCCACCAGCCCGGGGGACACAGATACGCAGTATTTT | CATSPGDTDTQYF